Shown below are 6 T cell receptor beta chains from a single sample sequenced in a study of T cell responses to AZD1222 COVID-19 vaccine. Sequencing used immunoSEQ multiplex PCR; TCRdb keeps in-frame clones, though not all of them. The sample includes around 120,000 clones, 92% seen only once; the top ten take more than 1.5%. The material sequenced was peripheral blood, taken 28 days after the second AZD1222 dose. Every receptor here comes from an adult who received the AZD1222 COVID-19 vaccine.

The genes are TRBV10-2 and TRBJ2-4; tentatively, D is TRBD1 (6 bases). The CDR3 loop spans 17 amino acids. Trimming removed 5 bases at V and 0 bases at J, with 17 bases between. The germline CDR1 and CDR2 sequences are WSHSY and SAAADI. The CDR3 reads CASSTGSLFGAKNIQYF. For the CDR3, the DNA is TGCGCCAGCAGTACAGGGTCCCTCTTCGGAGCCAAAAACATTCAGTACTTC.

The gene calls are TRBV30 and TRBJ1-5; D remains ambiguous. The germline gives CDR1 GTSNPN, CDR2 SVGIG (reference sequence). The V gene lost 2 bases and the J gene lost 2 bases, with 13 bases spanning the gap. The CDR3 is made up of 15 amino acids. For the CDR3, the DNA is TGTGCCTGGAGTTCCGGCGGGGTGGGCAATCAGCCCCAGCATTTT. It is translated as CAWSSGGVGNQPQHF.

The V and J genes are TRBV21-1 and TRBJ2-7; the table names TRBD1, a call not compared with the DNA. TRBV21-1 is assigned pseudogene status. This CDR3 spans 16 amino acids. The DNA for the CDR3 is TGTGCCAGCCATGGAATACCAAGGGGTTTTATCTACGAGCAGTACTTC. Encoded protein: CASHGIPRGFIYEQYF.

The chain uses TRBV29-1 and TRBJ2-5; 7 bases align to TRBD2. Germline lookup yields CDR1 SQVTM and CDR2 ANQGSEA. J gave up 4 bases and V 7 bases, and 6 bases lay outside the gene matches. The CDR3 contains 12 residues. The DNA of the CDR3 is TGCAGCGGGGACGGCGGGAGAGAGACCCAGTACTTC. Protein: CSGDGGRETQYF.

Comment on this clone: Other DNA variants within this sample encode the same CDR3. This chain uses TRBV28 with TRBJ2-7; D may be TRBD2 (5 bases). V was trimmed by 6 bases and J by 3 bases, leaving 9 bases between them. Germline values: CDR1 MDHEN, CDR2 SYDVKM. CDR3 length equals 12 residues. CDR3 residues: CASSRGGYEQYF. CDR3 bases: TGTGCCAGCAGCCGGGGTGGCTACGAGCAGTACTTC.

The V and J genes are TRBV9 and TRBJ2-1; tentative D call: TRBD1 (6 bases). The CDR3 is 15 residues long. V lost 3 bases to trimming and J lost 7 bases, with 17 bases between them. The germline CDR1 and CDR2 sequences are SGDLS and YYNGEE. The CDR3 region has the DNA TGTGCCAGCAGCGAGGGGTCATTACAGGGTAATGAGCAGTTCTTC. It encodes CASSEGSLQGNEQFF.